The 12 T cell receptor beta chains listed next were all sequenced from one sample in a study of OX40 agonist ivuxolimab in advanced cancers. Produced via immunoSEQ multiplex PCR; TCRdb's table is partial and in-frame only. The table records about 49,000 clones, around 84% of them present only once. This material consisted of CD4+ or CD8+ T cells sorted from blood, taken in a trial of the OX40 agonist ivuxolimab. The receptors stem from an adult with an advanced solid tumor such as melanoma, head and neck, liver or kidney cancer.

The chain links TRBV5-6 to TRBJ2-1; TRBD2 matches at 13 bases. With V trimmed by 4 bases and J by 9 bases, 10 bases remained unmatched. Looked up from germline, CDR1 is SGHDT and CDR2 is YYEEEE. This CDR3 spans 16 amino acids. DNA of the CDR3: TGTGCCAGCAGCCCCCGACTAGCGGGGGGCTCATCTGAGCAGTTCTTC. The encoded protein is CASSPRLAGGSSEQFF.

The V gene is TRBV11-2, the J gene TRBJ1-2, with D possibly matching TRBD1 (5 bases). Looked up from germline, CDR1 is SGHAT and CDR2 is FQNNGV. The CDR3 runs to 13 residues. V gave up 5 bases and J gave up 4 bases, with 11 bases separating them. The CDR3 sequence: CASSRGGAYGYTF. Here the CDR3 DNA reads TGTGCCAGCAGCCGGGGCGGGGCCTATGGCTACACCTTC.

This chain joins TRBV21-1 and TRBJ2-7; the listed D gene, TRBD2, was not tested against the DNA. TRBV21-1 has pseudogene status. There are 16 residues in the CDR3. The CDR3 DNA reads as TGTGCCAGCAGCAAACCGGGACTCACCTTGGGATACGAGCAGTACTTC. Protein product: CASSKPGLTLGYEQYF.

This clone occurred once. The chain recombines TRBV11-1 with TRBJ1-4; D is undetermined. CDR1 is SGHAT and CDR2 is FQDESV in the germline V gene (reference sequence). The germline V and J ends were trimmed by 1 base and 7 bases, with 7 bases remaining between them. The CDR3 is made up of 13 amino acids. The CDR3 region has the DNA TGTGCCAGCAGCTTAGTTGGAGGTGAAAAACTGTTTTTT. It yields the protein CASSLVGGEKLFF.

The V gene is TRBV21-1, the J gene TRBJ2-7. TRBV21-1 is shown as a pseudogene. CDR3 size: 10 residues. CDR3 sequence: CASGSYEQYF. In nucleotides, the CDR3 is TGTGCCAGCGGCTCCTACGAGCAGTACTTC.

The CDR3 loop is CASSQADRAGETQYF. CDR3 nucleotides: TGTGCCAGCAGCCAGGCCGACAGGGCTGGGGAGACCCAGTACTTC. The chain is built from TRBV7-2 and TRBJ2-5; the match to TRBD1 covers 7 bases. Per germline, CDR1 SGHTA and CDR2 FQGNSA. V trimming: 5 bases; J trimming: 5 bases; junction bases outside the gene matches: 11. The length of the CDR3 is 15 residues.

CDR3 region: CASSRAFEDEQFF. The CDR3 bases are TGTGCCAGCAGCCGGGCCTTCGAGGATGAGCAGTTCTTC. The V call is TRBV11-2, the J call TRBJ2-1; D unresolved. The V gene lost 5 bases and the J gene lost 8 bases, with 13 bases spanning the gap. The CDR3 is made up of 13 amino acids. Germline values: CDR1 SGHAT, CDR2 FQNNGV. The full variable domain, with the rest looked up from reference TRBV11-2 and TRBJ2-1, is EAGVAQSPRYKIIEKRQSVAFWCNPISGHATLYWYQQILGQGPKLLIQFQNNGVVDDSQLPKDRFSAERLKGVDSTLKIQPAKLEDSAVYLCASSRAFEDEQFFGPGTRLTVL.

The rearrangement links TRBV5-1 to TRBJ2-7; D possibly corresponds to TRBD2 (5 bases). Trimming shortened V by 2 bases and J by 7 bases, and 13 bases separated the two germline ends. The CDR3 consists of 13 residues. Germline CDR1 reads SGHRS; CDR2 reads YFSETQ. The chain's CDR3 is CASSFTGPGEQYF. CDR3 DNA: TGCGCCAGCAGCTTCACGGGTCCGGGAGAGCAGTACTTC. The full variable domain, its missing parts supplied by reference TRBV5-1 and TRBJ2-7, is KAGVTQTPRYLIKTRGQQVTLSCSPISGHRSVSWYQQTPGQGLQFLFEYFSETQRNKGNFPGRFSGRQFSNSRSEMNVSTLELGDSALYLCASSFTGPGEQYFGPGTRLTVT.

The chain has TRBV7-9 and TRBJ1-5; TRBD1 matches 7 bases. The CDR3 consists of 15 residues. Trimming removed 5 bases from V and 0 bases from J; junction bases left unmatched: 4. Germline V gives CDR1 SEHNR, CDR2 FQNEAQ (reference sequence). The CDR3 DNA reads TGTGCCAGCAGCCTGTACAGGGGTAGCAATCAGCCCCAGCATTTT. This codes for CASSLYRGSNQPQHF.

This rearrangement joins TRBV27 to TRBJ2-3; D is perhaps TRBD1 (5 bases). The germline V gene has CDR1 MNHEY and CDR2 SMNVEV (reference sequence). The ends were cut back, 5 bases at V and 2 bases at J, with 17 bases in the middle. The CDR3 covers 16 residues. The CDR3 here is CASSGLGHLSTDTQYF. DNA of the CDR3: TGTGCCAGCAGTGGGCTTGGACACCTTTCCACAGATACGCAGTATTTT.

This clone was found once. The chain's CDR3 is CASKVLAGGKQYF. The CDR3 bases are TGCGCCAGCAAGGTCCTAGCGGGAGGGAAGCAGTACTTC. J is TRBJ2-7 and V is TRBV5-1; 12 bases fit TRBD2. The length of the CDR3 is 13 residues. Germline V gene sequence: CDR1 SGHRS, CDR2 YFSETQ. J lost 8 bases, V lost 6 bases, and 6 bases had no gene match.

This chain uses TRBV4-1 with TRBJ2-1; 10 bases align to TRBD2. The CDR3 is made up of 17 amino acids. Germline V gene data show CDR1 as MGHRA and CDR2 as YSYEKL. V gave up 1 base and J gave up 0 bases; unmatched junction bases: 3. The CDR3 sequence is CASSQASGRTSYNEQFF. The CDR3 region has the DNA TGCGCCAGCAGCCAAGCTAGCGGGAGAACCTCCTACAATGAGCAGTTCTTC.